A single sample gave rise to the 10 T cell receptor beta chains below, sequenced in a study of T cell repertoires in cytomegalovirus infection. These receptors lack a known antigen. Via MiXCR, TCRdb re-called the reads, giving one row per CDR3 protein. This sample has fewer than 650,000 distinct CDR3 sequences, with around two fifths found just once. The sample here was cultured PBMCs, taken from culture after CMV antigen stimulation. The receptors come from a human donor in good health (CMV status not recorded). Some clones in this sample may be carry-over from other donors' samples.

This clonotype was detected a few times. The chain employs TRBV11-2 and TRBJ2-7; D not certain. The germline V gene encodes CDR1 SGHAT and CDR2 FQNNGV. The CDR3 consists of 13 residues. Trimming took 1 base from V and 3 from J, leaving 7 bases between them. The CDR3 sequence is CASSLGSYYEQYF. The CDR3 DNA reads as TGTGCCAGCAGCTTAGGTAGTTACTACGAGCAGTACTTC.

The genes are TRBV19 and TRBJ2-7; TRBD2 is a possible D gene (5 bases). Germline CDR1 is LNHDA and CDR2 is SQIVND (reference sequence). CDR3 size: 14 residues. V lost 6 bases to trimming and J lost 3 bases, with 15 bases between them. The CDR3 region is CASRPGPGVYEQYF. In DNA, the CDR3 is TGTGCCAGTAGGCCGGGCCCCGGGGTCTACGAGCAGTACTTC. Full variable domain (missing parts from reference TRBV19 and TRBJ2-7): DGGITQSPKYLFRKEGQNVTLSCEQNLNHDAMYWYRQDPGQGLRLIYYSQIVNDFQKGDIAEGYSVSREKKESFPLTVTSAQKNPTAFYLCASRPGPGVYEQYFGPGTRLTVT.

This clonotype was recorded many times. The V gene is TRBV7-6, the J gene TRBJ2-2, with a tentative D call TRBD2 (6 bases). V lost 6 bases and J lost 1, with 12 bases in between. This CDR3 has 15 amino acids. CDR1 and CDR2 from the germline V gene are SGHVS and FNYEAQ. The CDR3 DNA sequence: TGTGCCAGCAGTCCTTTTAGCGGGAACACCGGGGAGCTGTTTTTT. It translates to CASSPFSGNTGELFF.

The rearrangement uses TRBV4-3 and TRBJ2-1; tentative D call: TRBD2 (6 bases). Germline CDR1 LGHNA, CDR2 YSLEER. The length of the CDR3 is 15 residues. The V gene lost 0 bases and the J gene lost 7 bases, with 13 bases spanning the gap. CDR3 protein: CASSQDRASENEQFF. The CDR3 DNA follows: TGCGCCAGCAGCCAAGATCGGGCTAGCGAGAATGAGCAGTTCTTC.

This chain uses TRBV15 with TRBJ2-2; TRBD2 aligns across 10 bases. Germline V gene lookup returns CDR1 LNHNV and CDR2 YYDKDF (reference sequence). The V segment lost 1 base and the J segment 5 bases; nucleotides outside the gene matches: 10. CDR3 length: 18 residues. The CDR3 loop reads CATSRARGLAVGTGELFF. DNA of the CDR3: TGTGCCACCAGCAGAGCGCGAGGACTAGCGGTTGGGACCGGGGAGCTGTTTTTT. The full variable domain, in which reference TRBV15 and TRBJ2-2 provide the parts outside the CDR3, is DAMVIQNPRYQVTQFGKPVTLSCSQTLNHNVMYWYQQKSSQAPKLLFHYYDKDFNNEADTPDNFQSRRPNTSFCFLDIRSPGLGDTAMYLCATSRARGLAVGTGELFFGEGSRLTVL.

This chain joins TRBV7-2 and TRBJ2-7; a possible D gene is TRBD2 (6 bases). Germline V lookup: CDR1 SGHTA, CDR2 FQGNSA. The CDR3 extends over 13 amino acids. Trimming took off 5 bases at V and 3 bases at J, with 11 bases between the two ends. The chain's CDR3 is CASSRSGLYEQYF. DNA for the CDR3: TGTGCCAGCAGCCGTAGCGGCCTCTACGAGCAGTACTTC.

This clonotype was recorded many times. This chain links TRBV7-2 with TRBJ2-5, with 9 bases identical to TRBD1. J gave up 4 bases and V 5 bases, and 5 bases lay outside the gene matches. CDR3 length: 14 amino acids. Per germline, CDR1 SGHTA and CDR2 FQGNSA. CDR3 region: CASSIRTGAETQYF. The CDR3 nucleotides read TGTGCCAGCAGCATACGGACAGGGGCAGAGACCCAGTACTTC.

There are many counts of this clonotype. The chain couples TRBV11-2 to TRBJ2-3, with a weak D call TRBD1 (5 bases). The CDR3 totals 14 residues. Germline V lookup: CDR1 SGHAT, CDR2 FQNNGV. V lost 7 bases to trimming and J lost 2 bases, with 13 bases between them. Here the CDR3 reads CASTRQGPTDTQYF. The CDR3 bases are TGTGCCAGCACCCGTCAGGGCCCCACAGATACGCAGTATTTT.

The chain joins TRBV7-6 to TRBJ1-1; the D is unclear. The V gene lost 1 base and the J gene lost 6 bases, with 15 bases spanning the gap. The germline CDR1 and CDR2 sequences are SGHVS and FNYEAQ. This CDR3 contains 15 residues. CDR3 in DNA: TGTGCCAGCAGCTTAGGCAGCTACTCGAATGCTGAAGCTTTCTTT. Its translation is CASSLGSYSNAEAFF.

This clonotype was seen ten or more times. This chain links TRBV7-2 with TRBJ2-7; 10 bases map to TRBD2. V lost 5 bases and J lost 4; bases outside the gene matches: 5. The CDR3 has 14 residues. Germline V gene sequence: CDR1 SGHTA, CDR2 FQGNSA. CDR3 sequence reads: CASSMDSGRYEQYF. CDR3 DNA: TGTGCCAGCAGCATGGATAGCGGGAGGTACGAGCAGTACTTC.